The sequence of this TCR beta chain was determined in a study of T cells after yellow fever vaccination. Findings and limits, study-wide: A large majority of primary-vaccination clones showed up again after the booster (around 95% CD4, 88% CD8).

Germline CDR1 reads DFQATT; CDR2 reads SNEGSKA (reference sequence). The length of the CDR3 is 14 residues. The V end was cut by 6 bases, the J end by 6 bases, with 21 bases between. A process of 5'RACE template switching, which added a universal primer site and UMIs, was used to make TCR cDNA. Each CDR3 protein gets one entry after TCRdb re-called the 5' RACE reads with MiXCR. Altogether about 45,000 distinct CDR3 sequences are present, roughly 6.4% being singletons, with the ten largest covering about 9.4%. This specimen consisted of PBMCs, either bulk or a sorted T-cell subset (CD4+, CD8+, memory, or dextramer-sorted; not recorded which), obtained 45 days after the yellow fever booster vaccination. The TCR originated in a man aged 25 to 40 who received the YFV17D yellow fever vaccine. This chain links TRBV20-1 with TRBJ2-7; D is perhaps TRBD1 (5 bases). The CDR3 nucleotides are TGCAGTGCCAGGGTGGGCCCGTCGAAGGGCGAGCAGTACTTC. Translated, it gives CSARVGPSKGEQYF.